This T cell receptor beta chain was sequenced for a study of T cells in Graves' hyperthyroidism and ophthalmopathy. Whole-study results and caveats: Ophthalmopathy got predicted by the model a median approximately 6 months before its onset. Ophthalmopathy was separated from stable hyperthyroidism by a 13 V-J model. Also found in blood were most expanded thyroid clonotypes above 0.001.

TCR beta CDR3 regions were amplified from RNA transcripts. HTBI primers were used for first-round RT-PCR of the TCR CDR3. TCRdb re-called the multiplex PCR reads through MiXCR, storing one row per CDR3 protein. Here the sample spans 800,000 or so distinct CDR3 sequences, around 39% being singletons. V was pared by 8 bases and J by 6 bases, with 22 bases between. This CDR3 contains 15 residues. CDR1 is SNHLY and CDR2 is FYNNEI in the germline V gene. In the case of this clonotype: Antigen: not known.

Sequencing was done on a sample of blood. This receptor was obtained from a man younger than 35 with Graves' hyperthyroidism. This rearrangement joins TRBV2 to TRBJ1-2, with a weak D call TRBD1 (6 bases). The CDR3 coding sequence is TGTGCCAGCGGGGGACTACCAAGAGACAGGAATGGCTACACCTTC. It is translated as CASGGLPRDRNGYTF.